This record covers a single TCR beta chain. As yet, its antigen is unknown. Assay used: immunoSEQ multiplex PCR; TCRdb lists only in-frame clones, some missing. The table shows about 59,000 clones, with approximately 76% occurring only once. These data belong to a study of radiotherapy plus CTLA-4 blockade in lung cancer. Background on the study: Of the patients, 15% to 20% showed objective responses and about 29% attained disease control. Study results and caveats: TCR clones of tumor origin grew in blood after radiotherapy plus ipilimumab. Alongside interferon-beta, early blood T cell clone dynamics were reportedly the best predictor of response.

This clonotype was sampled from a human donor with non-small cell lung cancer who had a complete response to radiotherapy plus ipilimumab. The sequencing here drew on peripheral blood, taken from a patient treated with radiotherapy plus ipilimumab.

This CDR3 reads CASQRAGTSLDEQFF. The CDR3 DNA follows: TGTGCCAGCCAACGCGCCGGGACTAGTCTAGATGAGCAGTTCTTC. This chain joins TRBV27 and TRBJ2-1, with TRBD2 identical over 8 bases. J was trimmed by 8 bases and V by 8 bases; bases with no gene match: 14. The length of the CDR3 is 15 residues. Germline V lookup: CDR1 MNHEY, CDR2 SMNVEV (reference sequence).